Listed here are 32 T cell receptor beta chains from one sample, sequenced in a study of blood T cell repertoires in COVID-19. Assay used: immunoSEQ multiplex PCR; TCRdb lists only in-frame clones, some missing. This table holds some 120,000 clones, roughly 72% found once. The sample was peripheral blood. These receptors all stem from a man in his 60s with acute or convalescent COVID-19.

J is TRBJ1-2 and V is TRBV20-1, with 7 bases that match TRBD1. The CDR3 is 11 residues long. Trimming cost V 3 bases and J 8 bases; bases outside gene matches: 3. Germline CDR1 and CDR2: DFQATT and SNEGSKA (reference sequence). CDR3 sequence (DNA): TGCAGTGCTAGTCTGGGACAGGGCTACACCTTC. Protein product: CSASLGQGYTF.

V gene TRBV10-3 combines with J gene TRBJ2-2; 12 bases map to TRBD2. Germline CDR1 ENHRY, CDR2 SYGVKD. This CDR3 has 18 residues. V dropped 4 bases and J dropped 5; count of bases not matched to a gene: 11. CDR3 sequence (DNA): TGTGCCATCAGTGCTCGTCTAGCGGGGGGGCCGGGGACCGGGGAGCTGTTTTTT. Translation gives CAISARLAGGPGTGELFF.

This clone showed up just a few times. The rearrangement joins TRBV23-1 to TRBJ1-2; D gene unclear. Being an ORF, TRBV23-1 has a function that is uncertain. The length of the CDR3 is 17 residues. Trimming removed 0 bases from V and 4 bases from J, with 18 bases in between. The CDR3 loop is CASSQSIAGLIGYGYTF. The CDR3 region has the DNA TGCGCCAGCAGTCAATCTATCGCAGGACTAATAGGCTATGGCTACACCTTC.

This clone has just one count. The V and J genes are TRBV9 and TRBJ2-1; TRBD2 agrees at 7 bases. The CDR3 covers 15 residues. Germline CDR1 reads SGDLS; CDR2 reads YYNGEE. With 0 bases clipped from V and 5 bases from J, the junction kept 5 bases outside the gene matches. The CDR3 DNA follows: TGTGCCAGCAGCGTAGCCGGGACTACCAACAATGAGCAGTTCTTC. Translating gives CASSVAGTTNNEQFF.

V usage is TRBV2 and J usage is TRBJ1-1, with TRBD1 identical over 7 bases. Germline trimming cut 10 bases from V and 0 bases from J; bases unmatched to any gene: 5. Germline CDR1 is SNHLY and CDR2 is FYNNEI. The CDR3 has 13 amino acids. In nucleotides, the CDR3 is TGTGCCACCGAGGACAGGATGAACACTGAAGCTTTCTTT. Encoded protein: CATEDRMNTEAFF.

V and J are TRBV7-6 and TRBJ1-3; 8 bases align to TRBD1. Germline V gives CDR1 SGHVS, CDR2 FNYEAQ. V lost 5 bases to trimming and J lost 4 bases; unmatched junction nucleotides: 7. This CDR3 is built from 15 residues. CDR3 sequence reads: CASSPFQGAGNTIYF. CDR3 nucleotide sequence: TGTGCCAGCAGCCCATTTCAGGGGGCGGGAAACACCATATATTTT.

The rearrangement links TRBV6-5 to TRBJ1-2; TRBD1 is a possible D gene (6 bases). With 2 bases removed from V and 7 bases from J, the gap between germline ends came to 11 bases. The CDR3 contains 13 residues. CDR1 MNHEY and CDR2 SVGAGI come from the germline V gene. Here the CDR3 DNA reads TGTGCCAGCAGTTACCTAGACAGGCCTGGCTACACCTTC. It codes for CASSYLDRPGYTF.

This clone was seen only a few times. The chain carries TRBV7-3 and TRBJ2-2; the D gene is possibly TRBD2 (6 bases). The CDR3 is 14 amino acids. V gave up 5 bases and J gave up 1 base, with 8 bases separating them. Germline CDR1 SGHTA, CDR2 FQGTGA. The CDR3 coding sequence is TGTGCCAGCAGCGCGGGGATGAACACCGGGGAGCTGTTTTTT. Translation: CASSAGMNTGELFF.

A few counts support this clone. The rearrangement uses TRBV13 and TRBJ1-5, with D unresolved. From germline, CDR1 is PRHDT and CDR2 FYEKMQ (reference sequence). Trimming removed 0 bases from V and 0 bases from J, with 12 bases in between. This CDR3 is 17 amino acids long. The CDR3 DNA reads TGTGCCAGCAGCTTAGGCGGCGGGTGGACTAGCAATCAGCCCCAGCATTTT. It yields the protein CASSLGGGWTSNQPQHF.

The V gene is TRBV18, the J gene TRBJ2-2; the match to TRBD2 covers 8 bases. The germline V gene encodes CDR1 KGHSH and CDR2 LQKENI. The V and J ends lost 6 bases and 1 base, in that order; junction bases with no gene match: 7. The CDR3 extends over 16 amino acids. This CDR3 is CASSSSSGGNTGELFF. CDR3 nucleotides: TGTGCCAGCTCGTCCTCCAGCGGGGGGAACACCGGGGAGCTGTTTTTT.

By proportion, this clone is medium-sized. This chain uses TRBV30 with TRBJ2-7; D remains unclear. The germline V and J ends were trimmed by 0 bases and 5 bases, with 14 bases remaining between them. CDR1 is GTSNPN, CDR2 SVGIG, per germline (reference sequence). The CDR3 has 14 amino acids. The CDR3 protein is CAWSVRVGWNEQYF. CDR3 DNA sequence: TGTGCCTGGAGTGTACGAGTGGGCTGGAACGAGCAGTACTTC.

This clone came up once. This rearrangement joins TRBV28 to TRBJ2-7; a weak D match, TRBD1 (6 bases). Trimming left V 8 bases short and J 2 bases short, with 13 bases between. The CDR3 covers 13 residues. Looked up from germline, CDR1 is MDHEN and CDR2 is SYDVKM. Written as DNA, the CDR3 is TGTGCCAGCTCGTCCAGGGGACCCTACGAGCAGTACTTC. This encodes CASSSRGPYEQYF.

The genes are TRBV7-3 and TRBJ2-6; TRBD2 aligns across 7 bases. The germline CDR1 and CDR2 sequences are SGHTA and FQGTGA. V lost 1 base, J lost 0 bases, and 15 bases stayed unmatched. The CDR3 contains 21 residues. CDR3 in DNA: TGTGCCAGCAGCTTAAAAACAATCGCTAGCGGCTATAGCTCTGGGGCCAACGTCCTGACTTTC. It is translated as CASSLKTIASGYSSGANVLTF. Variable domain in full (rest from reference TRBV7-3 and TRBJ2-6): GAGVSQTPSNKVTEKGKYVELRCDPISGHTALYWYRQSLGQGPEFLIYFQGTGAADDSGLPNDRFFAVRPEGSVSTLKIQRTERGDSAVYLCASSLKTIASGYSSGANVLTFGAGSRLTVL.

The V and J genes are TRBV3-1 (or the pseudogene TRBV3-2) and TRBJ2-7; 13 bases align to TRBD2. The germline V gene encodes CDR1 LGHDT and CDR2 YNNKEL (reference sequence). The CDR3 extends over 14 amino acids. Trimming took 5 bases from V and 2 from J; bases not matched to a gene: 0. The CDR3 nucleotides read TGTGCCAGCAGCACTAGCGGGGGGGCCTACGAGCAGTACTTC. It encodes CASSTSGGAYEQYF.

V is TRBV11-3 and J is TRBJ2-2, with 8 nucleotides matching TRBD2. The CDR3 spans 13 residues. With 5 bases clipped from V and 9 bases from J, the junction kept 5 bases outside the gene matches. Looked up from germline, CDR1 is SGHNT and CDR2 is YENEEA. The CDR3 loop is CASSPGGVRELFF. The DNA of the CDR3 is TGTGCCAGCAGCCCGGGGGGGGTCCGGGAGCTGTTTTTT. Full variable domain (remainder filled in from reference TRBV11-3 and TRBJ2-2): EAGVVQSPRYKIIEKKQPVAFWCNPISGHNTLYWYLQNLGQGPELLIRYENEEAVDDSQLPKDRFSAERLKGVDSTLKIQPAELGDSAVYLCASSPGGVRELFFGEGSRLTVL.

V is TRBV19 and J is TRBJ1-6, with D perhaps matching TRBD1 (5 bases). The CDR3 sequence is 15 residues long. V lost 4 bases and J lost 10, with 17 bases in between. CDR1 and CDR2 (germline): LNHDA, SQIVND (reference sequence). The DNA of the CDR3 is TGTGCCAGTAGTACCTCCCAGGGAATTTACTCACCCCTCCACTTT. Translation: CASSTSQGIYSPLHF.

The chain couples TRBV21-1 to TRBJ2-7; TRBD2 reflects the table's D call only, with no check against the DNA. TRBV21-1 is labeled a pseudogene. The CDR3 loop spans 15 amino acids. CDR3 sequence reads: CASSKVYSVRAEQYF. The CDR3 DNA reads TGTGCCAGCAGCAAAGTTTACTCCGTGAGGGCCGAGCAGTACTTC.

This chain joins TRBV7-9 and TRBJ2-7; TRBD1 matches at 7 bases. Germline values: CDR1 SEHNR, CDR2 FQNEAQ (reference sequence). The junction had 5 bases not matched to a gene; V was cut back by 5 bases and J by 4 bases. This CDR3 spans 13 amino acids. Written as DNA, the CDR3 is TGTGCCAGCAGCCCGAAGACAGGGTACGAGCAGTACTTC. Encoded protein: CASSPKTGYEQYF.

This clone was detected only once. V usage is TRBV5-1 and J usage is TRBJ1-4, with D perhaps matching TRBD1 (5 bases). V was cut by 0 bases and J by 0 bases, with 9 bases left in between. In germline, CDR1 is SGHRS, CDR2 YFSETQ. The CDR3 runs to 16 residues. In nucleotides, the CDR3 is TGCGCCAGCAGCTTGGATAGGGGCGCAACTAATGAAAAACTGTTTTTT. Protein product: CASSLDRGATNEKLFF.

CDR3 loop: CASSISGFSNQPQHF. CDR3 DNA sequence: TGTGCCAGTAGTATTTCGGGGTTTAGCAATCAGCCCCAGCATTTT. V usage is TRBV19 and J usage is TRBJ1-5; D gene uncertain. The V end lost 3 bases, the J end lost 0 bases, and 9 bases lay between the germline ends. CDR3 size: 15 residues. Looked up from germline, CDR1 is LNHDA and CDR2 is SQIVND (reference sequence).

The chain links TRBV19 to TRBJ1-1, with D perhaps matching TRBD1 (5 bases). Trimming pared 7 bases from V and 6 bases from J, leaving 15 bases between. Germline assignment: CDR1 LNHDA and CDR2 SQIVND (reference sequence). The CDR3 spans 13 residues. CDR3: CASTHIDSAEAFF. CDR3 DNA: TGTGCCAGTACCCATATTGACAGCGCTGAAGCTTTCTTT.

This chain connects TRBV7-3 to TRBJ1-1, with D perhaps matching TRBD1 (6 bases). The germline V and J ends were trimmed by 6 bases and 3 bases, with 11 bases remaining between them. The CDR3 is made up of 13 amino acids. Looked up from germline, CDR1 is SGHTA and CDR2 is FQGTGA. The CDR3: CASSQGGDTEAFF. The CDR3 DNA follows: TGTGCCAGCAGTCAAGGGGGAGACACTGAAGCTTTCTTT.

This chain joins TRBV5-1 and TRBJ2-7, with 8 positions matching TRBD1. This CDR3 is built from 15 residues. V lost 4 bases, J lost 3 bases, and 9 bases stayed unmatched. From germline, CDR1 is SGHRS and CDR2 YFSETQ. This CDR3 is CASSPEGQVYYEQYF. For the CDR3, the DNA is TGCGCCAGCAGCCCGGAGGGACAGGTTTACTACGAGCAGTACTTC. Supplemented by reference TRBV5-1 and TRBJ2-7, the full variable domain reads KAGVTQTPRYLIKTRGQQVTLSCSPISGHRSVSWYQQTPGQGLQFLFEYFSETQRNKGNFPGRFSGRQFSNSRSEMNVSTLELGDSALYLCASSPEGQVYYEQYFGPGTRLTVT.

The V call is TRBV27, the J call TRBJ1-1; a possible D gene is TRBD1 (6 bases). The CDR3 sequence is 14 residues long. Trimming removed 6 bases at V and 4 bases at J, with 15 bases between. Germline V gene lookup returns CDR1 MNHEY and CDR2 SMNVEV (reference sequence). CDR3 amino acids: CASRLQGRATEAFF. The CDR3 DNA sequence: TGTGCCAGCAGGCTGCAGGGGCGGGCCACTGAAGCTTTCTTT.

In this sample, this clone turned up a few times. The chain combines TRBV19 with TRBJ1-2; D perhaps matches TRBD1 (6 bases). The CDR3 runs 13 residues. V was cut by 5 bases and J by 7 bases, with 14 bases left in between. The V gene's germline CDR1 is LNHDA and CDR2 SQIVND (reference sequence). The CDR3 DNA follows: TGTGCCAGTAGTCTTTTAGACAGGTCTGGCTACACCTTC. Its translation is CASSLLDRSGYTF. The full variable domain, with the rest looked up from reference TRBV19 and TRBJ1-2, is DGGITQSPKYLFRKEGQNVTLSCEQNLNHDAMYWYRQDPGQGLRLIYYSQIVNDFQKGDIAEGYSVSREKKESFPLTVTSAQKNPTAFYLCASSLLDRSGYTFGSGTRLTVV.

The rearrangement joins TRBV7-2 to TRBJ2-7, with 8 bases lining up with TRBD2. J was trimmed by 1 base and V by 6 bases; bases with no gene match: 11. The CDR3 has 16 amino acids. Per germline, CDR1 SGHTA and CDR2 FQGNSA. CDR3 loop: CASSYEQREWSYEQYF. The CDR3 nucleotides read TGTGCCAGCAGTTACGAACAGCGGGAGTGGTCCTACGAGCAGTACTTC.

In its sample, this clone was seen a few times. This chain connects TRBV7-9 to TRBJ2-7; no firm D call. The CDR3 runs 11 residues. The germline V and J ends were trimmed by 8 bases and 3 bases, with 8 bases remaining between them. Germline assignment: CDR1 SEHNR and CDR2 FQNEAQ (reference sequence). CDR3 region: CASSNFYEQYF. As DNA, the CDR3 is TGTGCCAGCTCAAACTTCTACGAGCAGTACTTC.

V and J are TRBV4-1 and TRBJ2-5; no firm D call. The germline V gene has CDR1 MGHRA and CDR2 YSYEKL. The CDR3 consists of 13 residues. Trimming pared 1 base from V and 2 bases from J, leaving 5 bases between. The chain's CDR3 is CASSQVYQETQYF. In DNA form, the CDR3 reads TGCGCCAGCAGCCAAGTGTATCAAGAGACCCAGTACTTC.

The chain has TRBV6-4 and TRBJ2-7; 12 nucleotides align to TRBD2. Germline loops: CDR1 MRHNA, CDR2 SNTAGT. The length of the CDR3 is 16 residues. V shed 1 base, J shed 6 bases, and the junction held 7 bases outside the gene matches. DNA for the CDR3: TGTGCCAGCAGTGACTTGGCTAGCGGGAGGGTCCGCGAGCAGTACTTC. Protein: CASSDLASGRVREQYF.

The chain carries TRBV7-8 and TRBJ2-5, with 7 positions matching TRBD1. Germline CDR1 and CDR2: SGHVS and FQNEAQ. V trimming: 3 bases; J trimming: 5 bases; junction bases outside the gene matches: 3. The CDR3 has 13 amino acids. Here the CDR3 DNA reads TGTGCCAGCAGCTTTACAGGGGCTGAGACCCAGTACTTC. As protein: CASSFTGAETQYF.

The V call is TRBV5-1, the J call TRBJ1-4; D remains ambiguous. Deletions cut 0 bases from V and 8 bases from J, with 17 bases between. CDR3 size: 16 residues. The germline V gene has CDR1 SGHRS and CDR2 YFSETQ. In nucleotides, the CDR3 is TGCGCCAGCAGCTTGGTGGTGGGCAGCCGAGAGGAAAAACTGTTTTTT. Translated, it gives CASSLVVGSREEKLFF.

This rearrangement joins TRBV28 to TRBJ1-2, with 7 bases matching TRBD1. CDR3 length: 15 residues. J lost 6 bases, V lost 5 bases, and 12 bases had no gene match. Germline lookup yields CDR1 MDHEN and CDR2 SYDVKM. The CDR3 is CASSGRQGVKDGYTF. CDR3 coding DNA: TGTGCCAGCAGTGGCCGCCAGGGGGTTAAGGATGGCTACACCTTC.